One sample yielded the 22 T cell receptor beta chains listed below, sequenced in a study of blood T cell repertoires in COVID-19. TCRdb's table, derived via immunoSEQ multiplex PCR, lists solely in-frame clones and lacks some. This sample has 100,000 to 150,000 clones, with over 80% found just once. Material for sequencing was peripheral blood. The receptors derive from a man aged 35 to 55 with active or convalescent COVID-19.

This clone was picked up a small number of times. The chain recombines TRBV5-4 with TRBJ2-2; 12 nucleotides agree with TRBD1. The germline CDR1 and CDR2 sequences are SGHNT and YYREEE (reference sequence). The V and J ends lost 0 bases and 5 bases, in that order; junction bases with no gene match: 2. CDR3 length: 16 amino acids. For the CDR3, the DNA is TGTGCCAGCAGCTTGGGGGACAGGGGGCATACCGGGGAGCTGTTTTTT. Translating gives CASSLGDRGHTGELFF.

The chain recombines TRBV6-2 or TRBV6-3 with TRBJ2-7; the D is unclear. V dropped 5 bases and J dropped 2 bases, with 4 bases sitting between them. The CDR3 is 11 amino acids. The germline CDR1 and CDR2 sequences are MNHEY and SVGEGT. The CDR3 bases are TGTGCCAGCAGTCAAACCTACGAGCAGTACTTC. Amino acids: CASSQTYEQYF.

The chain joins TRBV7-6 to TRBJ2-1; 10 bases align to TRBD1. This CDR3 has 15 residues. J lost 3 bases, V lost 3 bases, and 2 bases had no gene match. Germline V gene sequence: CDR1 SGHVS, CDR2 FNYEAQ. The CDR3 region has the DNA TGTGCCAGCAGCTTCGGACAGGGGGACTACAATGAGCAGTTCTTC. It specifies CASSFGQGDYNEQFF.

V and J are TRBV19 and TRBJ1-4; the D gene is possibly TRBD1 (6 bases). Germline lookup yields CDR1 LNHDA and CDR2 SQIVND (reference sequence). This CDR3 has 14 residues. V dropped 2 bases and J dropped 8 bases, with 12 bases sitting between them. The CDR3 DNA reads as TGTGCCAGTAGTATAAACAGGGTAGAGGAAAAACTGTTTTTT. As protein: CASSINRVEEKLFF. The variable domain in full, completed from reference TRBV19 and TRBJ1-4, reads DGGITQSPKYLFRKEGQNVTLSCEQNLNHDAMYWYRQDPGQGLRLIYYSQIVNDFQKGDIAEGYSVSREKKESFPLTVTSAQKNPTAFYLCASSINRVEEKLFFGSGTQLSVL.

CDR3 in amino acids: CASSPGGYGYTF. DNA of the CDR3: TGTGCCAGTAGTCCAGGGGGCTATGGCTACACCTTC. The chain uses TRBV19 and TRBJ1-2; 7 bases fit TRBD1. This CDR3 comprises 12 residues. The V segment lost 5 bases and the J segment 4 bases; nucleotides outside the gene matches: 1. From germline, CDR1 is LNHDA and CDR2 SQIVND (reference sequence).

This sequence joins TRBV2 and TRBJ1-4; weak D call: TRBD1 (5 bases). CDR3 length equals 13 residues. Trimming took 6 bases from V and 7 from J, leaving 12 bases between them. Per the germline V gene, CDR1 is SNHLY and CDR2 is FYNNEI. CDR3 DNA sequence: TGTGCCAGCAGAGGGGAAGGGTTTGAAAAACTGTTTTTT. It encodes CASRGEGFEKLFF. Based on the CDR3 plus reference TRBV2 and TRBJ1-4, the full variable domain is EPEVTQTPSHQVTQMGQEVILRCVPISNHLYFYWYRQILGQKVEFLVSFYNNEISEKSEIFDDQFSVERPDGSNFTLKIRSTKLEDSAMYFCASRGEGFEKLFFGSGTQLSVL.

The chain has TRBV12-3 or TRBV12-4 and TRBJ1-3, with unresolved D. The length of the CDR3 is 13 residues. Trimming left V 5 bases short and J 4 bases short, with 9 bases between. CDR3 coding DNA: TGTGCCAGCAGTCTCGACTCGGGAAACACCATATATTTT. Residues: CASSLDSGNTIYF.

The chain has TRBV2 and TRBJ2-3; the match to TRBD2 covers 13 bases. The CDR3 is 18 residues long. The V gene's germline CDR1 is SNHLY and CDR2 FYNNEI. The ends lost 8 bases at V and 5 bases at J; junction bases unmatched: 16. The CDR3 reads CASLRKLGLAGPGDTQYF. The CDR3 nucleotides read TGTGCCAGCTTGCGGAAATTGGGACTAGCGGGGCCGGGAGATACGCAGTATTTT.

The rearrangement uses TRBV6-5 and TRBJ2-2, with TRBD1 identical over 10 bases. Germline CDR1 reads MNHEY; CDR2 reads SVGAGI. The CDR3 spans 15 residues. V dropped 2 bases and J dropped 8; count of bases not matched to a gene: 5. CDR3 protein: CASSYPGTGAGELFF. CDR3 sequence (DNA): TGTGCCAGCAGTTACCCCGGGACAGGGGCGGGGGAGCTGTTTTTT.

V and J are TRBV6-1 and TRBJ2-7; 11 bases are shared with TRBD2. V dropped 3 bases and J dropped 3; count of bases not matched to a gene: 4. Germline CDR1 is MNHNS and CDR2 is SASEGT. The CDR3 totals 15 residues. DNA of the CDR3: TGTGCCAGCAGTGAGACTAGCGGGGCATTCTACGAGCAGTACTTC. Translated, it gives CASSETSGAFYEQYF.

The table lists this clone with a few counts. The chain couples TRBV6-2 or TRBV6-3 to TRBJ2-5, with D unclear. Germline V gives CDR1 MNHEY, CDR2 SVGEGT. The germline V and J ends were trimmed by 6 bases and 2 bases, with 22 bases remaining between them. The CDR3 contains 17 residues. This CDR3 is CASSPITDSPGQETQYF. For the CDR3, the DNA is TGTGCCAGCAGCCCAATCACCGACTCCCCCGGACAAGAGACCCAGTACTTC.

The CDR3 DNA reads TGTGCCAGCAGCTTGTTAGTTGTCGTCTCCTATGGCTACACCTTC. This translates into CASSLLVVVSYGYTF. The chain joins TRBV5-6 to TRBJ1-2; no clear D. V lost 1 base, J lost 4 bases, and 14 bases lay in between. This CDR3 has 15 residues. Germline V gene lookup returns CDR1 SGHDT and CDR2 YYEEEE.

The J gene is TRBJ2-7, the V gene TRBV5-1, with D possibly matching TRBD1 (6 bases). In germline, CDR1 is SGHRS, CDR2 YFSETQ. The V gene lost 7 bases and the J gene lost 6 bases, with 14 bases spanning the gap. CDR3 length: 12 amino acids. The CDR3 is CASGQNAGEQYF. The CDR3 DNA sequence: TGCGCCAGCGGACAGAACGCGGGCGAGCAGTACTTC. Based on the CDR3 plus reference TRBV5-1 and TRBJ2-7, the full variable domain is KAGVTQTPRYLIKTRGQQVTLSCSPISGHRSVSWYQQTPGQGLQFLFEYFSETQRNKGNFPGRFSGRQFSNSRSEMNVSTLELGDSALYLCASGQNAGEQYFGPGTRLTVT.

Concerning this clone itself: Sequence at one end of the junction differs from germline and may be a read error. The chain joins TRBV3-1 (or the pseudogene TRBV3-2) to TRBJ2-2, with 7 nucleotides matching TRBD1. CDR1 is LGHDT and CDR2 is YNNKEL in the germline V gene (reference sequence). This CDR3 is built from 18 residues. The CDR3 here is CASNQRTGGTKNTGELFF. The CDR3 DNA follows: TGTGCCAGCAACCAACGGACAGGTGGGACCAAGAACACCGGGGAGCTGTTTTTT.

This chain uses TRBV3-1 (or the pseudogene TRBV3-2) with TRBJ2-2; 13 bases align to TRBD2. This CDR3 contains 21 residues. From germline, CDR1 is LGHDT and CDR2 YNNKEL (reference sequence). V dropped 0 bases and J dropped 1; count of bases not matched to a gene: 11. The CDR3 nucleotides are TGTGCCAGCAGCCAAGAAGGGCAGGGCTGGACTAGCGGGGGGAACACCGGGGAGCTGTTTTTT. Translation gives CASSQEGQGWTSGGNTGELFF.

The V gene is TRBV4-3, the J gene TRBJ2-7, with 7 nucleotides matching TRBD1. The V gene's germline CDR1 is LGHNA and CDR2 YSLEER. The CDR3 extends over 14 amino acids. With V trimmed by 3 bases and J by 4 bases, 6 bases remained unmatched. The CDR3 here is CASSQLLQGYEQYF. The CDR3 DNA reads TGCGCCAGCAGCCAGCTTCTACAGGGGTACGAGCAGTACTTC.

The chain links TRBV30 to TRBJ1-6; TRBD1 matches 8 bases. V gave up 4 bases and J gave up 9 bases; unmatched junction bases: 5. This CDR3 is 13 amino acids long. The germline gives CDR1 GTSNPN, CDR2 SVGIG (reference sequence). CDR3 DNA sequence: TGTGCCTGGAAACAGGGGGTGAGTTCACCCCTCCACTTT. Protein product: CAWKQGVSSPLHF.

This chain uses TRBV5-1 with TRBJ2-5; 8 bases are shared with TRBD2. CDR3 size: 15 residues. CDR1 is SGHRS and CDR2 is YFSETQ in the germline V gene. V lost 5 bases to trimming and J lost 5 bases; unmatched junction nucleotides: 11. The CDR3 sequence is CASRGRTGGIETQYF. The CDR3 DNA sequence: TGCGCCAGCAGAGGAAGGACGGGGGGGATTGAGACCCAGTACTTC.

The chain is built from TRBV2 and TRBJ2-1; TRBD2 is a possible D gene (6 bases). Germline lookup yields CDR1 SNHLY and CDR2 FYNNEI. Trimming pared 4 bases from V and 8 bases from J, leaving 15 bases between. This CDR3 is built from 14 residues. CDR3 loop: CASSGGRIGDEQFF. For the CDR3, the DNA is TGTGCCAGCAGTGGGGGGAGGATAGGCGATGAGCAGTTCTTC.

The V and J genes are TRBV5-1 and TRBJ1-5; 7 nucleotides line up with TRBD1. This CDR3 has 15 residues. The V gene end was trimmed by 0 bases and the J gene end by 3 bases; junction bases not matched to a gene: 3. CDR1 is SGHRS, CDR2 YFSETQ, per germline. The CDR3 bases are TGCGCCAGCAGCTTGGAGGGGGCCCCCAATCAGCCCCAGCATTTT. Translation: CASSLEGAPNQPQHF.

This chain links TRBV9 with TRBJ2-2, with a possible D match to TRBD1 (5 bases). The CDR3 extends over 15 amino acids. V shed 3 bases and J shed 6 bases, with 15 bases lying between them. CDR1 and CDR2 from the germline V gene are SGDLS and YYNGEE. For the CDR3, the DNA is TGTGCCAGCAGCGGAAAATCGACAGTGTCCGGGGAGCTGTTTTTT. Residues: CASSGKSTVSGELFF.

The chain carries TRBV5-1 and TRBJ1-4, with D maybe TRBD1 (5 bases). The CDR3 is 15 amino acids. V was cut by 1 base and J by 6 bases, with 13 bases left in between. In germline, CDR1 is SGHRS, CDR2 YFSETQ. The CDR3 sequence is CASSLFGGPDEKLFF. The DNA of the CDR3 is TGCGCCAGCAGCTTGTTCGGGGGACCGGATGAAAAACTGTTTTTT.